This T cell receptor (beta chain) was found in a study of T-cell memory formation after mild COVID-19. Study results and caveats: Balance between CD4 and CD8 was seen in clones contracting day 15 to 85, and a CD4+ lean was seen in later expanders. CD4+ contracting clones were mainly CM and EM; CD8+ ones, EMRA.

Researchers used 5'RACE with constant-segment primers to make TCR alpha and TCR beta cDNA libraries that carry sample barcodes and UMIs. From the 5' RACE reads, TCRdb called clonotypes with MiXCR, one entry per CDR3 protein. Of approximately 50,000 distinct CDR3 sequences in the sample, roughly 12% are singletons; the top ten hold more than 20%. V shed 1 base, J shed 3 bases, and the junction held 11 bases outside the gene matches. Germline-derived CDR1 and CDR2 are SGDLS and YYNGEE. The CDR3 has 17 amino acids. Concerning this clonotype itself: What it recognizes is unknown.

Material: PBMCs or a T cell subset sorted from them (not recorded which). This clonotype originated in a man between 18 and 29 years old who had mild COVID-19 (a few samples of this study predate the infection). Cell type and time point are not known. This chain connects TRBV9 to TRBJ2-3; 7 positions match TRBD1. Here the CDR3 reads CASSVPTGDIGTDTQYF. DNA for the CDR3: TGTGCCAGCAGCGTACCTACAGGGGATATTGGTACAGATACGCAGTATTTT. Supplemented by reference TRBV9 and TRBJ2-3, the full variable domain reads DSGVTQTPKHLITATGQRVTLRCSPRSGDLSVYWYQQSLDQGLQFLIQYYNGEERAKGNILERFSAQQFPDLHSELNLSSLELGDSALYFCASSVPTGDIGTDTQYFGPGTRLTVL.